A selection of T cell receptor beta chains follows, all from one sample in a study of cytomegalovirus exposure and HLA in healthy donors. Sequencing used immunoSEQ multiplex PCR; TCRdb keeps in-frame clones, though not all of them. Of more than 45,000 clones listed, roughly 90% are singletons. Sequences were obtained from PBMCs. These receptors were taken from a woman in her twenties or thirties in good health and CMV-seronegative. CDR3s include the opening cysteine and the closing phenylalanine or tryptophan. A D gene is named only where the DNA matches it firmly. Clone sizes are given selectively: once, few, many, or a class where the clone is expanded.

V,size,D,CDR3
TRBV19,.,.,CASSYRTSTDTQYF
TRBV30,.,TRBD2,CAWSVSSGRETQYF
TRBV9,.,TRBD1,CASSVGTGTYEQYF
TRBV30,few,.,CAWSLATNHQPQHF
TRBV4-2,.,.,CASSQNPSGSAGETQYF
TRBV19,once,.,CATGRGASGNTIYF
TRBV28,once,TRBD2,CASFSTSGNPVGTYEQYF
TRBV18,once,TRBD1,CASSPPGQNQPQHF
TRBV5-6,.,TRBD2,CASSFGTSDTDTQYF
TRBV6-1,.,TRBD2,CASSVSGRVNEQYF
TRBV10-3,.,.,CAISDPDGKRDTEAFF
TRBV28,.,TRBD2,CASSLNLAGYGNTGELFF
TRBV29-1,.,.,CSVQQGSGANVLTF
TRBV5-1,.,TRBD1,CASPGQGHQPQHF
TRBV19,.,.,CASSTTANTEAFF
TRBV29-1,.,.,CSVTRRRTDTQYF
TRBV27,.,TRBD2,CASSPSGAGGRADTQYF
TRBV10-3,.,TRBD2,CAIRKRERDNEQFF
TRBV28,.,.,CASSRGSEKTQYF
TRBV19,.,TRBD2,CASSSLVAGGHSEQFF
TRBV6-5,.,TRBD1,CASSTSPDRGTEAFF
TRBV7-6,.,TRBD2,CASSPRSGRAGEQYF
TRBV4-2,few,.,CASSQGQANTEAFF
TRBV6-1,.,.,CATQRLTGDEQFF
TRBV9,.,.,CASSVAGDLYNEQFF
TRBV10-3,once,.,CAISDSSVVLGLNEQFF
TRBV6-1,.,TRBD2,CASKLAGISYEQYF
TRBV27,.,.,CASSRTASYEQYF
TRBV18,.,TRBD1,CASSLRQGNYGYTF
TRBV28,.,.,CASSKGAGGSNQPQHF
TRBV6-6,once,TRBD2,CASRTPGGHDEQYF
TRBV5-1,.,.,CASSLGSSADYEQYF
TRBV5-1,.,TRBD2,CASSSWSGLAGDTQYF
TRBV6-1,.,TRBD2,CASSETSLETQYF
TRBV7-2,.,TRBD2,CASSLVGSGRAEETQYF
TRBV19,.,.,CASLKIGGSGGYTF
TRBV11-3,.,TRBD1,CASSSGTGEGETQYF
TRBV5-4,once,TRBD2,CASSLGPSGRVNEQFF
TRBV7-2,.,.,CASSLGGAPPYEQYF
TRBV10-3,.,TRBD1,CAISEGTGAGGELFF
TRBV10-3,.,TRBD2,CAISEYGGSGADTQYF
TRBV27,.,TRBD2,CASSPGTSGRNEQFF
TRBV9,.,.,CASSQEVLQGMNTEAFF
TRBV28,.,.,CASSHREEVSYEQYF
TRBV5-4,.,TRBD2,CASSGVAGLGYEQYF
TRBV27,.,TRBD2,CASKRGSGAGELFF